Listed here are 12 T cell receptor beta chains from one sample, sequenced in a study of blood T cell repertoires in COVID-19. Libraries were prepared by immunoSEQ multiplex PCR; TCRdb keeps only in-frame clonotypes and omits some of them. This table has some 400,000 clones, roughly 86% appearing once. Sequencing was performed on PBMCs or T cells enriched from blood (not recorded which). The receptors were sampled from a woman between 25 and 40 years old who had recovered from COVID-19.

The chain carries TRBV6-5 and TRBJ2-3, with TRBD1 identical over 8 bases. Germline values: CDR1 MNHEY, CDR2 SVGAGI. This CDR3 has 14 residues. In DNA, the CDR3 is TGTGTGACGCGCGAGCAGGGGGCTAGAGATACGCAGTATTTT. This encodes CVTREQGARDTQYF.

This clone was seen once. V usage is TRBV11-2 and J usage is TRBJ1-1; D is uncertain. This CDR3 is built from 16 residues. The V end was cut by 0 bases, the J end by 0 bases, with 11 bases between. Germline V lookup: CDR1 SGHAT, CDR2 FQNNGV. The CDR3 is CASSLEARIMNTEAFF. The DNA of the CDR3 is TGTGCCAGCAGCTTAGAGGCCAGGATCATGAACACTGAAGCTTTCTTT.

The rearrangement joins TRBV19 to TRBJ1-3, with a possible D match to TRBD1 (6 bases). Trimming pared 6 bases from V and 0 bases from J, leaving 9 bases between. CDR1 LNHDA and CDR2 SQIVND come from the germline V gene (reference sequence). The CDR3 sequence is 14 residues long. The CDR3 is CASSLGGSGNTIYF. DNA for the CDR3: TGTGCCAGTAGCTTAGGGGGCTCTGGAAACACCATATATTTT.

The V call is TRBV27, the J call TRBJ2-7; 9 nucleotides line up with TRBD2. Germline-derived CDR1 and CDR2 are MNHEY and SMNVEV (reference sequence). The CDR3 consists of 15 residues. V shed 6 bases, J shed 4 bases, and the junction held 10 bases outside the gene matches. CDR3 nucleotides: TGTGCCAGCAGGCCCCTTGATAGCGGGAGTTACGAGCAGTACTTC. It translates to CASRPLDSGSYEQYF.

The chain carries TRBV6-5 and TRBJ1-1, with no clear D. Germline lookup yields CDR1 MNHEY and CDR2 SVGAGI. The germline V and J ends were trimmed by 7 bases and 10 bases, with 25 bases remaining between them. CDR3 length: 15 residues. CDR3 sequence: CASITRGRWGVGAFF. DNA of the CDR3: TGTGCCAGCATCACTCGAGGGAGATGGGGTGTTGGAGCTTTCTTT.

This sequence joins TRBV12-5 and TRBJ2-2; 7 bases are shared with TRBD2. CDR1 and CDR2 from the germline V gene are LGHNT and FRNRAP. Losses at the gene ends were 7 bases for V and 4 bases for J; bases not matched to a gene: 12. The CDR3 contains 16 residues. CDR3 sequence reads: CASAGEGHRATGELFF. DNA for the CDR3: TGTGCTAGTGCCGGGGAGGGGCATAGGGCCACCGGGGAGCTGTTTTTT.

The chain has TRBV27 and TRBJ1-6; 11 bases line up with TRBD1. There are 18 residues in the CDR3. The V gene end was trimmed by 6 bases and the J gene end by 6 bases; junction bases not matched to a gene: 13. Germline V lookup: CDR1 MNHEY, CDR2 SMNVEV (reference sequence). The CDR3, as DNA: TGTGCCAGCAGCCTAGCGGGACAGGGGGTGATCCCTAATTCACCCCTCCACTTT. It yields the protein CASSLAGQGVIPNSPLHF.

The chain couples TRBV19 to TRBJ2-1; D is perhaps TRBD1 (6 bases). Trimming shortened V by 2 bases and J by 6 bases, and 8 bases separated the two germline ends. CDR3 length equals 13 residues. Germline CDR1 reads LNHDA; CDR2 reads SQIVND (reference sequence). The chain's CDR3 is CASSINRVNEQFF. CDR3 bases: TGTGCCAGTAGTATAAACAGGGTCAATGAGCAGTTCTTC.

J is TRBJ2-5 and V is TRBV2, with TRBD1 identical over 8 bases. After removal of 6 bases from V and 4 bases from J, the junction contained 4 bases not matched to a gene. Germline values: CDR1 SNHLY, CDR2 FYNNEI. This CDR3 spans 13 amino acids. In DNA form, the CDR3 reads TGTGCCAGCAGGCTACAGGGGGGAGAGACCCAGTACTTC. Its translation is CASRLQGGETQYF.

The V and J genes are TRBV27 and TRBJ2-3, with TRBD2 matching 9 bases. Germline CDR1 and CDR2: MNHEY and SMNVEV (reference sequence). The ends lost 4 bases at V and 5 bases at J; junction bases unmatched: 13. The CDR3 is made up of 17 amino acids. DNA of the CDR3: TGTGCCAGCAGTTCCGCACCGGTAGCGGGAGCGGGAGATACGCAGTATTTT. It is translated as CASSSAPVAGAGDTQYF.

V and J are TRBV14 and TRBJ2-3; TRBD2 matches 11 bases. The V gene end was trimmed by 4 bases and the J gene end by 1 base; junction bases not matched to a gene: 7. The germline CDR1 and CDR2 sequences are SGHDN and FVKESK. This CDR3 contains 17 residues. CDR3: CASSRLVGLAGTDTQYF. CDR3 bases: TGTGCCAGCAGCCGCCTCGTGGGACTAGCGGGCACAGATACGCAGTATTTT.

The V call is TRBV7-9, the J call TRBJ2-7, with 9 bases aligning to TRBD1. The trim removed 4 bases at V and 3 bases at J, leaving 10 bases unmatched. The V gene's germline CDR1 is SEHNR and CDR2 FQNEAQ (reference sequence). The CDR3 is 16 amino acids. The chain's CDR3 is CASSSRDREGGYEQYF. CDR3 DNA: TGTGCCAGCAGCTCAAGGGACAGGGAAGGTGGCTACGAGCAGTACTTC.